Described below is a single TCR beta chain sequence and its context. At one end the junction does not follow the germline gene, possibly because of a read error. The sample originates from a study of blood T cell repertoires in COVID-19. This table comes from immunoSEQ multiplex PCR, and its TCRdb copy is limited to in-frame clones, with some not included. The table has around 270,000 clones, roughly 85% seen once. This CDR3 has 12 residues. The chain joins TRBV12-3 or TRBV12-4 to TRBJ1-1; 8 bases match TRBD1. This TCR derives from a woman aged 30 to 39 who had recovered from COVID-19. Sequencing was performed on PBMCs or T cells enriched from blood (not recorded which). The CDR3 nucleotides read TGTGCCAGCAGTTTAGCGCGGCAGGGGGCGAAGTTT. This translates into CASSLARQGAKF.